This TCR beta chain was captured by sequencing in a study of blood T cell repertoires in COVID-19. For the study at large: Samples of COVID-19 (acute and convalescent) were obtained from the United States, Italy and Spain. Sample material is recorded as cDNA or gDNA derived from T cells, B-cell-depleted T cells, or PBMCs.

The protocol was immunoSEQ multiplex PCR, while the TCRdb copy is restricted to in-frame clones and leaves out a portion. Of 95,000 to 150,000 clones listed, around 87% are singletons. Germline-derived CDR1 and CDR2 are SEHNR and FQNEAQ (reference sequence). J was trimmed by 6 bases and V by 5 bases; bases with no gene match: 12. The CDR3 covers 18 residues. The TCR originated in a woman in her 70s with acute or convalescent COVID-19. This rearrangement joins TRBV7-9 to TRBJ1-6; TRBD1 matches at 11 bases. The sample consisted of peripheral blood. CDR3 loop: CASSRTGTGGFLNSPLHF. CDR3 nucleotides: TGTGCCAGCAGCCGGACTGGGACAGGGGGATTCCTTAATTCACCCCTCCACTTT.